A selection of T cell receptor beta chains follows, all from one sample in a study of CD8 T cells in Susac syndrome. One entry per CDR3 protein results from TCRdb running MiXCR on the immunoSEQ multiplex PCR reads. The sample shows roughly 140,000 distinct CDR3 sequences, 94% of them seen only once. Sequenced: CD8+ T cells from PBMCs. These receptors were collected from a human donor in good health. The CDR3 runs from the conserved cysteine through the conserved F or W. A D gene is named only where the DNA matches it firmly. Size values are once, few and many counts, or a class for expanded clones, and some rows have none.

D gene	V gene	J gene	CDR3 length	clone size	CDR3 protein	CDR3 DNA
.	TRBV4-3	TRBJ1-5	14	.	CASSQMRGNQPQHF	TGCGCCAGCAGCCAGATGAGAGGGAATCAGCCCCAGCATTTT
TRBD1	TRBV29-1	TRBJ1-2	15	.	CSVEDRGQVYYGYTF	TGCAGCGTTGAAGATCGAGGACAGGTGTACTATGGCTACACCTTC
.	TRBV6-5	TRBJ1-1	13	.	CASSRGLSTEAFF	TGTGCCAGCAGCAGAGGGCTGAGCACTGAAGCTTTCTTT
.	TRBV20-1	TRBJ1-2	15	.	CSATQDRIINYGYTF	TGCAGTGCTACCCAAGACAGGATAATAAACTATGGCTACACCTTC
.	TRBV6-2/TRBV6-3	TRBJ2-2	12	.	CASSYSPGELFF	TGTGCCAGCAGTTACTCTCCCGGGGAGCTGTTTTTT
.	TRBV27	TRBJ2-7	15	once	CASSLSDSTQGEQYF	TGTGCCAGCAGTTTATCCGACAGCACCCAGGGCGAGCAGTACTTC
.	TRBV20-1	TRBJ2-1	14	.	CSARDSLSYNEQFF	TGCAGTGCTAGAGATAGTCTAAGCTACAATGAGCAGTTCTTC
TRBD2	TRBV20-1	TRBJ2-7	14	.	CSASASGISDEQYF	TGCAGTGCTAGTGCTAGCGGGATCTCTGACGAGCAGTACTTC
TRBD2	TRBV14	TRBJ2-2	16	.	CASSLLLAGYTGELFF	TGTGCCAGCAGCCTTCTACTAGCGGGGTACACCGGGGAGCTGTTTTTT
.	TRBV7-9	TRBJ1-5	15	.	CASSFDSSSNQPQHF	TGTGCCAGCAGCTTTGACAGTAGTAGCAATCAGCCCCAGCATTTT
.	TRBV3-1	TRBJ2-5	15	.	CASSQDGSVLETQYF	TGTGCCAGCAGCCAAGATGGATCAGTATTAGAGACCCAGTACTTC
TRBD2	TRBV4-2	TRBJ2-1	15	.	CASSQREWSYNEQFF	TGTGCCAGCAGCCAGCGGGAGTGGTCTTACAATGAGCAGTTCTTC
.	TRBV7-9	TRBJ2-7	12	.	CASSLATYEQYF	TGTGCCAGCAGCTTAGCCACCTACGAGCAGTACTTC
TRBD1	TRBV24-1	TRBJ2-3	15	.	CATMLGQGAGDTQYF	TGTGCCACCATGTTGGGACAGGGGGCGGGAGATACGCAGTATTTT
.	TRBV20-1	TRBJ2-7	13	once	CSARARLSYEQYF	TGCAGTGCTAGAGCTCGGCTTAGCTACGAGCAGTACTTC
.	TRBV6-2/TRBV6-3	TRBJ2-1	14	.	CASSYSSSYNEQFF	TGTGCCAGCAGTTACTCGTCATCCTACAATGAGCAGTTCTTC
.	TRBV29-1	TRBJ2-7	10	.	CSVVAQEQYF	TGCAGCGTTGTGGCGCAAGAGCAGTACTTC
TRBD2	TRBV24-1	TRBJ2-1	16	.	CATSEMTSGTNNEQFF	TGTGCCACCAGTGAAATGACTAGCGGGACCAACAATGAGCAGTTCTTC
TRBD2	TRBV4-3	TRBJ2-1	16	.	CASSQETAGGEHEQFF	TGCGCCAGCAGCCAAGAAACGGCGGGAGGGGAGCATGAGCAGTTCTTC
.	TRBV7-9	TRBJ2-7	15	.	CASSLGGTSAHEQYF	TGTGCCAGCAGCTTAGGGGGGACAAGCGCCCACGAGCAGTACTTC
TRBD2	TRBV11-2	TRBJ2-1	13	.	CASSSGLADEQFF	TGTGCCAGCAGCTCGGGACTAGCGGATGAGCAGTTCTTC
TRBD2	TRBV7-2	TRBJ2-5	14	few	CASSRLAGDETQYF	TGTGCCAGCAGCCGGCTAGCGGGAGACGAGACCCAGTACTTC
.	TRBV27	TRBJ2-1	15	once	CASIPAGTLGNEQFF	TGTGCCAGCATACCGGCGGGGACGTTAGGCAATGAGCAGTTCTTC
TRBD2	TRBV27	TRBJ2-7	14	.	CASSRTSGAVEQYF	TGTGCCAGCAGTCGGACTAGCGGGGCCGTCGAGCAGTACTTC
.	TRBV15	TRBJ2-2	17	.	CATSRDLSGTVTGELFF	TGTGCCACCAGCAGAGATCTCTCGGGTACGGTCACCGGGGAGCTGTTTTTT
TRBD1	TRBV4-3	TRBJ2-7	15	.	CASSQVLGTGYEQYF	TGCGCCAGCAGCCAAGTGTTAGGGACAGGGTACGAGCAGTACTTC
TRBD1	TRBV11-2	TRBJ2-7	12	.	CASSQTGQLPYF	TGTGCCAGCAGCCAAACGGGACAGTTGCCGTACTTC
.	TRBV4-2	TRBJ2-2	16	.	CASSQASGEGTGELFF	TGTGCCAGCAGCCAAGCCTCAGGGGAAGGCACCGGGGAGCTGTTTTTT
.	TRBV7-2	TRBJ2-1	15	.	CASSLGVGATNEQFF	TGTGCCAGCAGCTTAGGCGTGGGAGCGACAAATGAGCAGTTCTTC
.	TRBV12-3/TRBV12-4	TRBJ1-5	14	few	CASSLGGQNQPQHF	TGTGCCAGCAGTTTAGGGGGACAAAATCAGCCCCAGCATTTT
.	TRBV29-1	TRBJ2-2	13	.	CSVEEENTGELFF	TGCAGCGTTGAGGAGGAAAACACCGGGGAGCTGTTTTTT
.	TRBV27	TRBJ2-1	14	.	CASCGSGSYNEQFF	TGTGCCAGCTGTGGGTCAGGATCCTACAATGAGCAGTTCTTC
.	TRBV6-2/TRBV6-3	TRBJ2-1	13	once	CASSPMGAGEQFF	TGTGCCAGCAGCCCCATGGGGGCGGGGGAGCAGTTCTTC
.	TRBV27	TRBJ2-7	15	once	CASSLEAGNLHEQYF	TGTGCCAGCAGTTTAGAGGCAGGGAACCTCCACGAGCAGTACTTC
.	TRBV27	TRBJ1-4	12	.	CATRTQGGKLFF	TGTGCCACCAGAACGCAAGGGGGAAAACTGTTTTTT
.	TRBV6-2/TRBV6-3	TRBJ2-3	12	.	CASSGLGGAQYF	TGTGCCAGCAGTGGACTGGGTGGGGCGCAGTATTTT
.	TRBV29-1	TRBJ2-5	12	.	CSVEVEGETQYF	TGCAGCGTTGAGGTGGAGGGAGAGACCCAGTACTTC
.	TRBV7-9	TRBJ2-6	14	.	CASSLIAGANVLTF	TGTGCCAGCAGCTTAATAGCTGGGGCCAACGTCCTGACTTTC
.	TRBV25-1	TRBJ2-7	14	.	CASSELGREYEQYF	TGTGCCAGCAGTGAATTGGGCAGGGAGTACGAGCAGTACTTC
.	TRBV4-3	TRBJ2-2	15	.	CASSQDPGNTGELFF	TGCGCCAGCAGCCAAGATCCCGGTAATACCGGGGAGCTGTTTTTT
TRBD1	TRBV19	TRBJ2-7	13	once	CASSEDRNYEQYF	TGTGCCAGTAGTGAGGACAGGAACTACGAGCAGTACTTC
.	TRBV7-9	TRBJ1-2	13	.	CASSQGDHYGYTF	TGTGCCAGCAGCCAAGGGGACCACTATGGCTACACCTTC
TRBD1	TRBV24-1	TRBJ2-2	16	.	CATSGAGTENTGELFF	TGTGCCACCAGTGGCGCCGGGACAGAGAACACCGGGGAGCTGTTTTTT
.	TRBV11-2	TRBJ2-2	14	.	CASTPASYTGELFF	TGTGCCAGCACCCCCGCATCTTACACCGGGGAGCTGTTTTTT
.	TRBV29-1	TRBJ2-7	11	.	CSVFGLYEQYF	TGCAGCGTTTTTGGGTTATACGAGCAGTACTTC
.	TRBV24-1	TRBJ2-1	13	once	CATSDRGRNEQFF	TGTGCCACCAGTGACAGGGGACGGAATGAGCAGTTCTTC
.	TRBV19	TRBJ1-1	10	.	CASLGSEAFF	TGTGCCAGTTTGGGGAGTGAAGCTTTCTTT
.	TRBV24-1	TRBJ2-3	15	.	CATSGWGVVGDTQYF	TGTGCCACCAGTGGATGGGGAGTTGTTGGAGATACGCAGTATTTT
.	TRBV27	TRBJ2-7	13	.	CASSNSATYEQYF	TGTGCCAGCAGTAATAGCGCAACCTACGAGCAGTACTTC
TRBD2	TRBV9	TRBJ2-1	14	.	CASSVDGRGNEQFF	TGTGCCAGCAGCGTAGACGGGAGGGGAAATGAGCAGTTCTTC
.	TRBV30	TRBJ2-1	12	once	CAWSPRPDEQFF	TGTGCCTGGAGCCCTCGTCCCGATGAGCAGTTCTTC
.	TRBV7-9	TRBJ1-2	14	once	CASSIGTEIYGYTF	TGTGCCAGCAGCATTGGGACGGAGATCTATGGCTACACCTTC
.	TRBV27	TRBJ1-1	14	.	CASSPFQGNTEAFF	TGTGCCAGCAGCCCCTTTCAGGGGAACACTGAAGCTTTCTTT
.	TRBV6-5	TRBJ2-5	13	.	CASTQGGQQTQYF	TGTGCCAGCACCCAGGGGGGGCAACAGACCCAGTACTTC